This T cell receptor beta chain emerged from a study of cytomegalovirus exposure and HLA in healthy donors. Concerning this clone: Its cognate antigen is unknown.

Study results and caveats: HLA allele associations emerged for around 15,000 TCR beta sequences in a later analysis, at 0.05 false discovery rate. Several V segments, TRBV6-2 and TRBV6-3 among them, could not be told apart and were dropped. In a later analysis, parvovirus B19, influenza, CMV and Epstein-Barr virus appeared linked to several top co-occurrence clusters. No immune exposure information besides CMV serostatus was available.

The V gene's germline CDR1 is MNHEY and CDR2 SMNVEV (reference sequence). After removal of 8 bases from V and 5 bases from J, the junction contained 6 bases not matched to a gene. The CDR3 is 13 amino acids. PCR employed 60 Vbeta and 13 Jbeta primers. TCRdb's table, derived via immunoSEQ multiplex PCR, lists solely in-frame clones and lacks some. In the table there are roughly 100,000 clones, about 74% of which are singletons. The material sequenced was PBMCs. V is TRBV27 and J is TRBJ1-5; TRBD1 matches 7 bases. The TCR sequence derives from a woman aged 45-65 years in good health and CMV-seropositive. CDR3: CASGDSVYQPQHF. Here the CDR3 DNA reads TGTGCCAGCGGGGACAGCGTCTATCAGCCCCAGCATTTT.